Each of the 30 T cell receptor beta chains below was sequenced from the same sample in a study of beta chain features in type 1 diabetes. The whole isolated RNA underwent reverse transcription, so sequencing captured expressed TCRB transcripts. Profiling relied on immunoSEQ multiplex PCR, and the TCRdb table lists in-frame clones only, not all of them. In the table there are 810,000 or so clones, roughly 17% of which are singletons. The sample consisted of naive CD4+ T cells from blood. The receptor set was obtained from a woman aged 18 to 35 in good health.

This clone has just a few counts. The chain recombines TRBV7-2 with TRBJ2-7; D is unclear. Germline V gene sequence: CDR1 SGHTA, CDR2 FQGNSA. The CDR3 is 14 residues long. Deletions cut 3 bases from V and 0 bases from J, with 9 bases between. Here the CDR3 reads CASSFQTYSYEQYF. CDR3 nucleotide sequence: TGTGCCAGCAGCTTCCAGACTTACTCCTACGAGCAGTACTTC.

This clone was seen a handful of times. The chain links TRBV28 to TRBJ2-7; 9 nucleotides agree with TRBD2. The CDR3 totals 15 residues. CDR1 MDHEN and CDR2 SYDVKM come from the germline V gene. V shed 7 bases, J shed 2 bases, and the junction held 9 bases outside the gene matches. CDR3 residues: CASNVGAGGAYEQYF. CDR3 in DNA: TGTGCCAGCAATGTCGGAGCGGGAGGTGCCTACGAGCAGTACTTC.

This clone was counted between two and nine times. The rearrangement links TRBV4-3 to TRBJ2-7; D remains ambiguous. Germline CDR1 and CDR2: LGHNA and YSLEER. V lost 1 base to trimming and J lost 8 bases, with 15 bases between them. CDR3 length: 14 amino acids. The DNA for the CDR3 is TGCGCCAGCAGCCAAGTACTGGCCGTCAGTCAGCAGTACTTC. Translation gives CASSQVLAVSQQYF.

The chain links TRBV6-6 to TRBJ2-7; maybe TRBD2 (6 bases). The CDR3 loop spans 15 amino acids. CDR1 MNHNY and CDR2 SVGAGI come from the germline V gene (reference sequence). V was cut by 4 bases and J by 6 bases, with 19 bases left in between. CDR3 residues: CASSSQTGTLGEQYF. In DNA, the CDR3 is TGTGCCAGCAGTTCCCAGACGGGGACTCTGGGCGAGCAGTACTTC.

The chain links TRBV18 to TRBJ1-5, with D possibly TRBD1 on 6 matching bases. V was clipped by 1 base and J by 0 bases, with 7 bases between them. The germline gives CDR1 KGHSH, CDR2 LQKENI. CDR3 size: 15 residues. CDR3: CASSPQGHSNQPQHF. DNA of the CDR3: TGTGCCAGCTCACCACAGGGACATAGCAATCAGCCCCAGCATTTT.

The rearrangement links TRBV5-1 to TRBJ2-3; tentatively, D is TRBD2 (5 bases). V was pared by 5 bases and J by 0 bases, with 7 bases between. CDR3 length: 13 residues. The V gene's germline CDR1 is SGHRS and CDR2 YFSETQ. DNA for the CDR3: TGCGCCAGCAGGGGGAGCAGCACAGATACGCAGTATTTT. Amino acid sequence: CASRGSSTDTQYF.

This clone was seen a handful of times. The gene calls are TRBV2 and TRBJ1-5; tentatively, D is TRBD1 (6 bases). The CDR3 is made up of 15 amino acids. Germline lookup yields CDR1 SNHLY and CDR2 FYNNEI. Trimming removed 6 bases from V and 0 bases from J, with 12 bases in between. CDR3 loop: CASSPTGYSNQPQHF. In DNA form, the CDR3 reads TGTGCCAGCAGCCCGACAGGTTATAGCAATCAGCCCCAGCATTTT.

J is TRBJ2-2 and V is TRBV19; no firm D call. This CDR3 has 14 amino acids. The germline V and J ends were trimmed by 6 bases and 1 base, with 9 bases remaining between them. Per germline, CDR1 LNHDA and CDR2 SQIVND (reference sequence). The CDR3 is CASSGLKNTGELFF. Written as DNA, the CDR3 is TGTGCCAGTAGCGGATTAAAGAACACCGGGGAGCTGTTTTTT.

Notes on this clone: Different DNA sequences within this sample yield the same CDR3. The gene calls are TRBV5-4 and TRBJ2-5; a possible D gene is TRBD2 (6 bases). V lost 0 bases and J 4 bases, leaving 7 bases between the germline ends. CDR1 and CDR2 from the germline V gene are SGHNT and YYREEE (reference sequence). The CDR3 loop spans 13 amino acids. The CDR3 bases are TGTGCCAGCAGCTTGGCCGGGGGAGAGACCCAGTACTTC. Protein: CASSLAGGETQYF.

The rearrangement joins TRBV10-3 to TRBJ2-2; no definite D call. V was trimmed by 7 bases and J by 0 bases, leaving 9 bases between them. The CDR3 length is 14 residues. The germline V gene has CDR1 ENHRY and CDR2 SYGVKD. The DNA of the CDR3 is TGTGCCATCACCAGCTCTGCGAACACCGGGGAGCTGTTTTTT. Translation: CAITSSANTGELFF.

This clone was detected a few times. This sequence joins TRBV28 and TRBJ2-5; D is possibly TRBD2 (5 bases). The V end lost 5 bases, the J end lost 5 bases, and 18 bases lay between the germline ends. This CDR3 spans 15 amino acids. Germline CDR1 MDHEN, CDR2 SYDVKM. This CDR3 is CASSPFLALDETQYF. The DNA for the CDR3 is TGTGCCAGCAGTCCCTTCCTAGCTCTTGACGAGACCCAGTACTTC.

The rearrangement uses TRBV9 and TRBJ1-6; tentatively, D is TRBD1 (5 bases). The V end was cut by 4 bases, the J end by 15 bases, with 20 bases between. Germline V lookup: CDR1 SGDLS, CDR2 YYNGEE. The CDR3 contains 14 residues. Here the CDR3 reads CASSKPGRQRGLHF. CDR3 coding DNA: TGTGCCAGCAGCAAACCGGGACGGCAAAGGGGCCTCCACTTT.

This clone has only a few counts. CDR3 residues: CASSTSYNEQFF. The CDR3, as DNA: TGTGCCAGCAGTACATCCTACAATGAGCAGTTCTTC. The chain joins TRBV6-1 to TRBJ2-1; D is unresolved. Germline V lookup: CDR1 MNHNS, CDR2 SASEGT. The CDR3 has 12 amino acids. The V and J ends lost 5 bases and 1 base respectively, with 3 bases between them.

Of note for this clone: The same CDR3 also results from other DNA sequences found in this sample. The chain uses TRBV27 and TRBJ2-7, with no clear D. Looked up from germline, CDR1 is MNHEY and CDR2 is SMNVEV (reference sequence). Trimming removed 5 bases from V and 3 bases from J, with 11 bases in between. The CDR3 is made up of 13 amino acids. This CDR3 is CASSLRVSYEQYF. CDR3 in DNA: TGTGCCAGCAGTCTTAGGGTCAGCTACGAGCAGTACTTC.

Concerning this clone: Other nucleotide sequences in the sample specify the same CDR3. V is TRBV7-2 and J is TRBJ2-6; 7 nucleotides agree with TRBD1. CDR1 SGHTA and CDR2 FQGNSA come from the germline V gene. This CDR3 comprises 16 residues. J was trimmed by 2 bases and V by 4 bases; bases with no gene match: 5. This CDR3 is CASSSRTGAGANVLTF. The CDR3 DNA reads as TGTGCCAGCAGCTCCCGGACAGGAGCTGGGGCCAACGTCCTGACTTTC.

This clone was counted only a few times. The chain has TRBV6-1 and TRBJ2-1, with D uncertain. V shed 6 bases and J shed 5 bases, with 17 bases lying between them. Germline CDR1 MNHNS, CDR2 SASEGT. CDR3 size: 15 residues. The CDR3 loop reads CASRDTQRMDNEQFF. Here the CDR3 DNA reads TGTGCCAGCAGAGATACTCAGCGCATGGACAATGAGCAGTTCTTC.

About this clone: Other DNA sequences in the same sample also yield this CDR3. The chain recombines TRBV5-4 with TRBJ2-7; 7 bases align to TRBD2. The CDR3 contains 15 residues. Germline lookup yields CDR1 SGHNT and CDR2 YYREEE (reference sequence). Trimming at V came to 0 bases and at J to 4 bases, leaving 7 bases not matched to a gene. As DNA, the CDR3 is TGTGCCAGCAGCTTGGGTGGCGGGAGAAGTTACGAGCAGTACTTC. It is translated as CASSLGGGRSYEQYF.

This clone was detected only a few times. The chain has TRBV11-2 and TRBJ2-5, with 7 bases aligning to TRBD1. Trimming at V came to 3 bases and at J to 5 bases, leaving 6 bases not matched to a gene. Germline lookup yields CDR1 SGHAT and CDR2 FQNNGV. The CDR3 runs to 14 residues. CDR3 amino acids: CASSFGQAKETQYF. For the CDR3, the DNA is TGTGCCAGCAGCTTTGGACAGGCTAAGGAGACCCAGTACTTC.

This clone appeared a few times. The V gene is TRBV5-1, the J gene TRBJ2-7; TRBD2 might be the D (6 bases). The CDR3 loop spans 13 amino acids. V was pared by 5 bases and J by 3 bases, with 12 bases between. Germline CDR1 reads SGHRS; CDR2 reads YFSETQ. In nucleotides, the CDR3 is TGCGCCAGCAGAGTTCTCGGGGGCTACGAGCAGTACTTC. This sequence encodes CASRVLGGYEQYF.

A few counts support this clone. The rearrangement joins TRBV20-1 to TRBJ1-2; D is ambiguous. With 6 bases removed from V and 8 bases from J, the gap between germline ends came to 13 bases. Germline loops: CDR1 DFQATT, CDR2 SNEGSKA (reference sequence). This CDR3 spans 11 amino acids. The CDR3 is CSAARLHGYTF. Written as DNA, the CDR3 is TGCAGTGCCGCAAGGTTACACGGCTACACCTTC.

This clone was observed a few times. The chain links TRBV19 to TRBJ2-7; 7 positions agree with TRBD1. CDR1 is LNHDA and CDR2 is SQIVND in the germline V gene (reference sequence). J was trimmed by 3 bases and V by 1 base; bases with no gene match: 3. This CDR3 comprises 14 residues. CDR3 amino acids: CASSIGRQGYEQYF. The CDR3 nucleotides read TGTGCCAGTAGTATAGGACGACAGGGCTACGAGCAGTACTTC.

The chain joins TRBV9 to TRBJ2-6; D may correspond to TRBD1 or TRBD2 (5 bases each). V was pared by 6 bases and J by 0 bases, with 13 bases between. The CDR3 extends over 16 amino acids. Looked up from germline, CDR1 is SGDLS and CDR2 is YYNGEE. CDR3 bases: TGTGCCAGCACCGGGACCGCCCGCTCTGGGGCCAACGTCCTGACTTTC. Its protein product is CASTGTARSGANVLTF.

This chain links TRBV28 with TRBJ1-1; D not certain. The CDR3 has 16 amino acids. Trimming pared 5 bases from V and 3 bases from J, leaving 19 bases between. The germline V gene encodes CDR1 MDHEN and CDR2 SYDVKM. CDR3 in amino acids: CASSPASGRPYTEAFF. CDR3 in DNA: TGTGCCAGCAGTCCGGCAAGTGGCAGGCCTTACACTGAAGCTTTCTTT.

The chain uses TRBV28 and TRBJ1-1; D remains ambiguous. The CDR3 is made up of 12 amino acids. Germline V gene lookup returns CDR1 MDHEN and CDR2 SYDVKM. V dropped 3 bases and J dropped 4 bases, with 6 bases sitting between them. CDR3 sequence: CASSLAVTEAFF. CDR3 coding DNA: TGTGCCAGCAGTTTGGCGGTCACTGAAGCTTTCTTT.

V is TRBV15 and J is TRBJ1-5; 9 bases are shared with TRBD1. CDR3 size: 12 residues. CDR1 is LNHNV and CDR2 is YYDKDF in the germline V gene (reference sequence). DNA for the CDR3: TGTGCGAGTAGGACAGGGGATCAGCCCCAGCATTTT. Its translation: CASRTGDQPQHF.

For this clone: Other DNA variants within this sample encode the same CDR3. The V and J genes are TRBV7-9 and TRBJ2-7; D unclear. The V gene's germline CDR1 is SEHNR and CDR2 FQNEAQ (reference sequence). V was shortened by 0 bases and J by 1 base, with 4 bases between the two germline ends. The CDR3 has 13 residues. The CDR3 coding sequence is TGTGCCAGCAGCTTAGCTGATTCCTACGAGCAGTACTTC. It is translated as CASSLADSYEQYF.

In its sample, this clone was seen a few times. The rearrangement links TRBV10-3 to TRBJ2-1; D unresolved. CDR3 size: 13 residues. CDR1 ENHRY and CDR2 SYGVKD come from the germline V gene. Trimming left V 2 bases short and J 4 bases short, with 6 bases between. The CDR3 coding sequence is TGTGCCATCAGTGAGCTCCCATACAATGAGCAGTTCTTC. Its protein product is CAISELPYNEQFF.

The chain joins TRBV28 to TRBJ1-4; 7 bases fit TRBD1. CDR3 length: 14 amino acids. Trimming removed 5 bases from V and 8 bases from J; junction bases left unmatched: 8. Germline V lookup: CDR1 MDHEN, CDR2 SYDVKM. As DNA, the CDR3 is TGTGCCAGCAGTACTGCGGACAGGAAGGAAAAACTGTTTTTT. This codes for CASSTADRKEKLFF.

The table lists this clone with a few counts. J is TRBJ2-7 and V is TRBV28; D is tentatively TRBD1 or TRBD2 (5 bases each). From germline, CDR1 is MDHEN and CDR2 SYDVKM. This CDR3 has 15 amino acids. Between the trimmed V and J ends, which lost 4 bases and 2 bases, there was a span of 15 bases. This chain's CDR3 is CASSSGGRDAYEQYF. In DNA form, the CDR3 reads TGTGCCAGCAGTTCCGGAGGCCGGGACGCCTACGAGCAGTACTTC.

CDR3 amino acids: CASSSVGNLEQYF. CDR3 DNA sequence: TGTGCCAGCAGCTCTGTCGGGAATCTCGAGCAGTACTTC. This chain joins TRBV27 and TRBJ2-7; a possible D gene is TRBD2 (5 bases). The V and J ends lost 6 bases and 6 bases respectively, with 15 bases between them. CDR3 size: 13 residues. The germline V gene encodes CDR1 MNHEY and CDR2 SMNVEV (reference sequence).